This T cell receptor beta chain emerged from a study of PD-1 blockade in classical Hodgkin lymphoma. V lost 0 bases and J lost 0; bases outside the gene matches: 4. CDR1 GTSNPN and CDR2 SVGIG come from the germline V gene (reference sequence). The CDR3 runs 15 residues. Clones were sequenced by immunoSEQ multiplex PCR, and TCRdb holds only the in-frame ones, with some missing. The data contain 35,000 to 50,000 clones, roughly 78% of them singletons. Study-wide results and caveats: Exclusion covered patients beginning nivolumab under 1 year post-ASCT.

All trial patients relapsed after autologous stem cell transplantation. For this clone: As yet, its antigen is unknown.

The sample consisted of peripheral blood mononuclear cells (PBMCs), taken before the second cycle of nivolumab. The receptor's source is a human donor with classical Hodgkin lymphoma. This chain connects TRBV30 to TRBJ1-2; TRBD1 agrees at 7 bases. CDR3 in amino acids: CAWSVGQVSNYGYTF. The CDR3 region has the DNA TGTGCCTGGAGTGTCGGACAGGTGTCTAACTATGGCTACACCTTC.